This T cell receptor (beta chain) came from a study of CD8+ T cells in alopecia areata. On the study more broadly: Tofacitinib ran for 6 to 18 months before 6 months off drug.

Sample treatment: oral pan-JAK inhibitor, 5-10 mg twice daily. Peripheral blood, together with lesional scalp punch biopsies, was collected from alopecia areata patients. The J segment lost 5 bases and the V segment lost 1 base, leaving 5 bases of the junction unmatched. From germline, CDR1 is MGHRA and CDR2 YSYEKL. The CDR3 runs 16 residues. Investigators isolated RNA and reverse transcribed it into cDNA to act as the sequencing template. Clones were sequenced by immunoSEQ multiplex PCR, and TCRdb holds only the in-frame ones, with some missing. The sample yields thousands of clones, over 60% seen once.

The source is a human donor with alopecia areata. The chain uses TRBV4-1 and TRBJ2-5; TRBD2 matches at 12 bases. The sequencing here drew on skin, taken at week 24, from a patient treated with tofacitinib. CDR3 bases: TGCGCCAGCAGCCAAGTTCTAGCGGGGGGGCCGGAGACCCAGTACTTC. This translates into CASSQVLAGGPETQYF.